This T cell receptor (beta chain) was captured in a study of blood T cells in healthy people across ages. This clonotype was counted only a few times. A J-beta primer mix and a sample-barcoded 5' primer were used in a second PCR of about 7 to 11 cycles. Using its own MiXCR run on the 5' RACE reads, TCRdb lists one record per CDR3 protein. The sample lists about 970,000 distinct CDR3 sequences; 51% were seen once. CDR3 length: 12 residues. CDR1 SQVTM and CDR2 ANQGSEA come from the germline V gene. The ends were cut back, 5 bases at V and 5 bases at J, with 13 bases in the middle. The V gene is TRBV29-1, the J gene TRBJ2-7; D is possibly TRBD1 or TRBD2 (6 bases each). This sequence originates from a woman aged 55-70 years in good health. Material: blood. The CDR3 region has the DNA TGCAGCGTTTCACCTAGGGGGGACGAGCAGTACTTC. Translation: CSVSPRGDEQYF.